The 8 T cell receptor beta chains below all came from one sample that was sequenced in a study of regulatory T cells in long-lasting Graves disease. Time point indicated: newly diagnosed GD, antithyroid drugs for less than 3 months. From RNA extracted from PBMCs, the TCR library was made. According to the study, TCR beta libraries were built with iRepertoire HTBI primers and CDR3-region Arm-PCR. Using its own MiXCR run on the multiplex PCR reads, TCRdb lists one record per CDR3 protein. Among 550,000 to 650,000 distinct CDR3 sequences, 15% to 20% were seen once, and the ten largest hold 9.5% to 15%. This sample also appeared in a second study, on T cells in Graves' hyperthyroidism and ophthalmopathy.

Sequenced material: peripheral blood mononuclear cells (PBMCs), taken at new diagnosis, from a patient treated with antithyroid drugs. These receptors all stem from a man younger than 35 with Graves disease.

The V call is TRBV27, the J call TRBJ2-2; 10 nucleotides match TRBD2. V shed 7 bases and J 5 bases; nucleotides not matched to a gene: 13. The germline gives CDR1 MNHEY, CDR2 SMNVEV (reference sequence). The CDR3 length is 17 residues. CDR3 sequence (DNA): TGTGCCAGCACCGTCCGGCTAGCGGGAGTTCTAACCGGGGAGCTGTTTTTT. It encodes CASTVRLAGVLTGELFF.

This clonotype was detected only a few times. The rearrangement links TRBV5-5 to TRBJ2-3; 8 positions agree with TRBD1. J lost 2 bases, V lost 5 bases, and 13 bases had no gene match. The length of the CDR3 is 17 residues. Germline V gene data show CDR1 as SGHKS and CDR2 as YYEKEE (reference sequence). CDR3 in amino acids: CASSPSEGQGHTDTQYF. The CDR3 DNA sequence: TGTGCCAGCAGTCCTAGCGAAGGACAGGGCCACACAGATACGCAGTATTTT.

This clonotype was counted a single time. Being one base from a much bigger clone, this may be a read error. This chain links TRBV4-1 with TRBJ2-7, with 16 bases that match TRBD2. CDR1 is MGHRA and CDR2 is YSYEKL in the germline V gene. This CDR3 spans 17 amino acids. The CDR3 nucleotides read TGCGCCAGCGGCCATCCGGGACTAGCGGGAGGGTCCGACGAGCAGTACTTC. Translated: CASGHPGLAGGSDEQYF.

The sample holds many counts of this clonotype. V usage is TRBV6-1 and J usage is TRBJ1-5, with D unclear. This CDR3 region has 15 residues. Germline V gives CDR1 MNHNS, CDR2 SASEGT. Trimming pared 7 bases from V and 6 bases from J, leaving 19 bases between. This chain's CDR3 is CASTLQRGVVQPQHF. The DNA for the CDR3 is TGTGCCAGCACCCTACAACGTGGGGTTGTTCAGCCCCAGCATTTT.

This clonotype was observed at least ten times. CDR3 sequence (DNA): TGCAGTGCTAGTGAGGGTGACTACGAGCAGTACTTC. Its translation is CSASEGDYEQYF. V gene TRBV20-1 combines with J gene TRBJ2-7, with D perhaps TRBD2 (5 bases). This CDR3 is built from 12 residues. CDR1 is DFQATT and CDR2 is SNEGSKA in the germline V gene (reference sequence). The V end was cut by 3 bases, the J end by 3 bases, with 9 bases between.

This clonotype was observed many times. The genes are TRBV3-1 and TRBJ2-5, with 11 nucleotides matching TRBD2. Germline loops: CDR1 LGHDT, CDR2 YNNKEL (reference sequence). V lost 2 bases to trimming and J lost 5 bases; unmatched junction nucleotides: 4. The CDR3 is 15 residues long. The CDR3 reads CASSQTSGRVETQYF. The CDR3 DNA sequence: TGTGCCAGCAGCCAAACTAGCGGGAGAGTGGAGACCCAGTACTTC.

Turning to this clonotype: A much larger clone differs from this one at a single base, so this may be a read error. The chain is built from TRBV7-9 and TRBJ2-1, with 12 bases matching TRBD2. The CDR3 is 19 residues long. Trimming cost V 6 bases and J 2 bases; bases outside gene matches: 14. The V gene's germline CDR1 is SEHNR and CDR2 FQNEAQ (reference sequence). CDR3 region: CASSPLAGGRYSPYNEQFF. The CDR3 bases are TGTGCCAGCAGTCCTCTAGCGGGAGGGCGGTATTCACCCTACAATGAGCAGTTCTTC. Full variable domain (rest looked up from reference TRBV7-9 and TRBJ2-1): DTGVSQNPRHKITKRGQNVTFRCDPISEHNRLYWYRQTLGQGPEFLTYFQNEAQLEKSRLLSDRFSAERPKGSFSTLEIQRTEQGDSAMYLCASSPLAGGRYSPYNEQFFGPGTRLTVL.

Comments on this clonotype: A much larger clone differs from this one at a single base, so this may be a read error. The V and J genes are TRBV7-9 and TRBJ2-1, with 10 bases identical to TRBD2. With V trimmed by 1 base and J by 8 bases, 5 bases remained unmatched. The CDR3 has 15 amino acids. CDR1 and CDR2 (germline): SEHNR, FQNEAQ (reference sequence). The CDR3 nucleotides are TGTGCCAGCAGCTTAGTGTCTCTAGCGGGAGATGAGCAGTTCTTC. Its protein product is CASSLVSLAGDEQFF.